These 13 T cell receptor beta chains originate from one sample sequenced in a study of blood T cell repertoires in COVID-19. Sequencing used immunoSEQ multiplex PCR; TCRdb keeps in-frame clones, though not all of them. The data show 350,000 to 450,000 clones, roughly 89% seen once. The material sequenced was PBMCs or T cells enriched from blood (not recorded which). The receptors were gathered from a woman in her 30s who had recovered from COVID-19.

A remark on this clone: The same CDR3 arises from other DNA sequences in this sample as well. The chain has TRBV10-1 and TRBJ2-5, with no clear D. From germline, CDR1 is WNHNN and CDR2 SYGVQD (reference sequence). V lost 0 bases, J lost 1 base, and 6 bases lay in between. The CDR3 is made up of 14 amino acids. Here the CDR3 DNA reads TGCGCCAGCAGTGAGTCTGGCAGCCAAGAGACCCAGTACTTC. It is translated as CASSESGSQETQYF.

The chain recombines TRBV4-2 with TRBJ1-2, with 9 bases identical to TRBD1. The CDR3 is 18 amino acids. V gave up 2 bases and J gave up 2 bases; unmatched junction bases: 12. Germline V gene lookup returns CDR1 LGHNA and CDR2 YNFKEQ. The CDR3 DNA reads as TGTGCCAGCAGCCAACACGTCCCCGGACAGGGGTCGAACTATGGCTACACCTTC. Translation: CASSQHVPGQGSNYGYTF.

This clone was seen a handful of times. The chain joins TRBV5-1 to TRBJ1-4; the match to TRBD1 covers 7 bases. There are 17 residues in the CDR3. Looked up from germline, CDR1 is SGHRS and CDR2 is YFSETQ. With 6 bases clipped from V and 7 bases from J, the junction kept 18 bases outside the gene matches. CDR3 protein: CASTPVPDRPLGEKLFF. In DNA form, the CDR3 reads TGCGCCAGCACCCCAGTCCCGGACAGGCCCTTGGGTGAAAAACTGTTTTTT.

This clone was observed a few times. The V and J genes are TRBV5-6 and TRBJ1-2; unclear D gene. Germline V gene sequence: CDR1 SGHDT, CDR2 YYEEEE. The CDR3 is 14 residues long. Deletions cut 0 bases from V and 7 bases from J, with 13 bases between. In DNA form, the CDR3 reads TGTGCCAGCAGCTTGGTCGCAGGTGGTCGTGGCTACACCTTC. Translating it yields CASSLVAGGRGYTF.

V is TRBV27 and J is TRBJ1-1; TRBD1 is a possible D gene (5 bases). Germline lookup yields CDR1 MNHEY and CDR2 SMNVEV (reference sequence). The CDR3 consists of 14 residues. V was trimmed by 5 bases and J by 11 bases, leaving 21 bases between them. CDR3 nucleotide sequence: TGTGCCAGCAGTCCAGGGACTGTCAAAGGTACTGCTTTCTTT. Residues: CASSPGTVKGTAFF.

The chain recombines TRBV6-6 with TRBJ2-7; D is ambiguous. The germline V gene has CDR1 MNHNY and CDR2 SVGAGI (reference sequence). Trimming took 5 bases from V and 3 from J, leaving 5 bases between them. The CDR3 runs to 11 residues. CDR3 in amino acids: CASSPNYEQYF. CDR3 nucleotides: TGTGCCAGCAGTCCCAACTACGAGCAGTACTTC.

The chain recombines TRBV6-6 with TRBJ2-3, with D possibly TRBD2 on 5 matching bases. V was pared by 7 bases and J by 2 bases, with 10 bases between. CDR1 is MNHNY, CDR2 SVGAGI, per germline (reference sequence). The CDR3 has 13 residues. CDR3 protein: CASTQRNTDTQYF. The CDR3 DNA is TGTGCCAGCACCCAGCGGAACACAGATACGCAGTATTTT.

The chain has TRBV28 and TRBJ1-2; D ambiguous. CDR1 is MDHEN and CDR2 is SYDVKM in the germline V gene. This CDR3 is built from 17 residues. The V and J ends lost 4 bases and 0 bases respectively, with 18 bases between them. CDR3 nucleotide sequence: TGTGCCAGCAGTTCGCCCCCCTCGACATTTTCTAACTATGGCTACACCTTC. It translates to CASSSPPSTFSNYGYTF.

The chain joins TRBV7-9 to TRBJ1-1; TRBD1 agrees at 8 bases. V lost 1 base and J lost 11; bases outside the gene matches: 9. CDR1 is SEHNR, CDR2 FQNEAQ, per germline (reference sequence). The CDR3 runs 14 residues. Here the CDR3 DNA reads TGTGCCAGCAGCTTAGAAGCCACAGGGGGTTCTGCTTTCTTT. This translates into CASSLEATGGSAFF.

V usage is TRBV28 and J usage is TRBJ2-1; possibly TRBD1 for D (8 bases). Per the germline V gene, CDR1 is MDHEN and CDR2 is SYDVKM. CDR3 size: 15 residues. Trimming left V 4 bases short and J 12 bases short, with 22 bases between. In DNA, the CDR3 is TGTGCCAGCAGTTCCGGGGGGACAGGCACTCCAGGGCAGTTCTTC. It specifies CASSSGGTGTPGQFF.

The chain carries TRBV5-6 and TRBJ1-1; no reliable D call. Looked up from germline, CDR1 is SGHDT and CDR2 is YYEEEE. The CDR3 is 13 amino acids. The V and J ends lost 0 bases and 4 bases respectively, with 7 bases between them. CDR3 sequence: CASSLAGPTEAFF. CDR3 in DNA: TGTGCCAGCAGCTTGGCAGGTCCCACTGAAGCTTTCTTT.

The J gene is TRBJ1-2, the V gene TRBV7-9, with 8 bases aligning to TRBD1. J lost 8 bases, V lost 2 bases, and 10 bases had no gene match. Germline V lookup: CDR1 SEHNR, CDR2 FQNEAQ (reference sequence). This CDR3 is 15 amino acids long. CDR3 sequence (DNA): TGTGCCAGCAGCTTACAGGGGGCGCTTGGTCTGGGCTACACCTTC. Translating gives CASSLQGALGLGYTF.

The chain links TRBV30 to TRBJ2-1; 7 bases align to TRBD2. Germline lookup yields CDR1 GTSNPN and CDR2 SVGIG (reference sequence). J gave up 2 bases and V 0 bases, and 4 bases lay outside the gene matches. The CDR3 runs to 15 residues. DNA of the CDR3: TGTGCCTGGAGTGTACGGCGGGGGACCTACAATGAGCAGTTCTTC. Its protein is CAWSVRRGTYNEQFF.